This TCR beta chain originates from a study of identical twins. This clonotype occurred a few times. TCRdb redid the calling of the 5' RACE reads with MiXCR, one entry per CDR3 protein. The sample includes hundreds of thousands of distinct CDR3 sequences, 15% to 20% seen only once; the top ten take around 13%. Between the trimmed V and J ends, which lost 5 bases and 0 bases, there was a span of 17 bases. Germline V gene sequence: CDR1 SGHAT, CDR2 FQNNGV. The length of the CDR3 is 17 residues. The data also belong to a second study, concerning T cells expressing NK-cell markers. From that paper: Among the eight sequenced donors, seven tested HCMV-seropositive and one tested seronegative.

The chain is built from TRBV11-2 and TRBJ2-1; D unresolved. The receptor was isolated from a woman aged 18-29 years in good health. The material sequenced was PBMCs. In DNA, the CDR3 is TGTGCCAGCAGCCAAATCCGATCGCTGTACTCCTACAATGAGCAGTTCTTC. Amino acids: CASSQIRSLYSYNEQFF.